What follows are 6 T cell receptor beta chains derived from one specimen sequenced in a study of human T cells and chemical hapten exposure. TCRdb re-called the RACE reads with MiXCR, one entry per CDR3 protein. Of more than 250,000 distinct CDR3 sequences listed, about 9% are singletons. Time point reported: pre-sensitization, week 0. Treatment denoted: therapeutic diphenylcyclopropenone sensitization with weekly scalp DPC. Material: whole blood, obtained in connection with sensitization to the hapten diphenylcyclopropenone (DPC). These receptors were obtained from a woman between 40 and 50 years old with alopecia areata. Some clones in this sample may be carry-over from other donors' samples.

This clonotype turned up a few times. The chain is built from TRBV3-1 and TRBJ1-2; 7 bases line up with TRBD1. CDR1 and CDR2 (germline): LGHDT, YNNKEL (reference sequence). With 4 bases clipped from V and 4 bases from J, the junction kept 6 bases outside the gene matches. This CDR3 comprises 14 residues. The CDR3 reads CASSRQGYGYGYTF. The CDR3 DNA is TGTGCCAGCAGCCGACAGGGTTACGGCTATGGCTACACCTTC.

This clonotype was seen at least ten times. The V gene is TRBV28, the J gene TRBJ2-7; no definite D call. Germline CDR1 is MDHEN and CDR2 is SYDVKM. Trimming took 6 bases from V and 9 from J, leaving 12 bases between them. The CDR3 runs to 11 residues. The CDR3 bases are TGTGCCAGCAGCCGTGTTTCAGGGCAGTACTTC. Translated, it gives CASSRVSGQYF.

Many counts were recorded for this clonotype. The CDR3 nucleotides are TGTGCCAGCAGCCGTAGATTAGCGGGAGGCTTAGGAGATACGCAGTATTTT. The encoded protein is CASSRRLAGGLGDTQYF. V gene TRBV28 combines with J gene TRBJ2-3; 10 bases align to TRBD2. Germline trimming cut 6 bases from V and 5 bases from J; bases unmatched to any gene: 14. CDR3 length: 17 amino acids. Germline assignment: CDR1 MDHEN and CDR2 SYDVKM. The whole variable domain, filled in from reference TRBV28 and TRBJ2-3, reads DVKVTQSSRYLVKRTGEKVFLECVQDMDHENMFWYRQDPGLGLRLIYFSYDVKMKEKGDIPEGYSVSREKKERFSLILESASTNQTSMYLCASSRRLAGGLGDTQYFGPGTRLTVL.

Only a few counts were recorded for this clonotype. This chain connects TRBV28 to TRBJ1-1, with 7 bases matching TRBD1. The CDR3 contains 14 residues. The junction had 7 bases not matched to a gene; V was cut back by 8 bases and J by 1 base. Germline V gives CDR1 MDHEN, CDR2 SYDVKM. CDR3 sequence: CASGVGDRNTEAFF. CDR3 bases: TGTGCCAGCGGGGTTGGGGACAGGAACACTGAAGCTTTCTTT.

This clonotype was detected a few times. The chain carries TRBV29-1 and TRBJ2-1, with 10 bases matching TRBD2. The CDR3 spans 12 residues. Germline V gene sequence: CDR1 SQVTM, CDR2 ANQGSEA. The J segment lost 13 bases and the V segment lost 4 bases, leaving 7 bases of the junction unmatched. The CDR3: CSVVPLAGTQFF. The CDR3, as DNA: TGCAGCGTTGTGCCACTAGCGGGAACCCAGTTCTTC.

J is TRBJ1-1 and V is TRBV20-1; D is unclear. Germline V CDR1 and CDR2: DFQATT, SNEGSKA (reference sequence). CDR3 length: 13 amino acids. The V end was cut by 6 bases, the J end by 0 bases, with 11 bases between. The CDR3 DNA is TGCAGTGCCCCTAGGCTCATGAACACTGAAGCTTTCTTT. Translation: CSAPRLMNTEAFF.